The present T cell receptor beta chain was sequenced within a study of blood T cell repertoires in COVID-19. The repertoire was sequenced with immunoSEQ multiplex PCR; TCRdb's copy has only in-frame clones and lacks some. The sample lists fewer than 200,000 clones, 80% to 85% occurring once. This clone was picked up a small number of times. The germline CDR1 and CDR2 sequences are SGHNT and YYREEE (reference sequence). With 7 bases removed from V and 3 bases from J, the gap between germline ends came to 10 bases. The CDR3 length is 12 residues. V and J are TRBV5-4 and TRBJ1-1; D perhaps matches TRBD1 (5 bases). What was sequenced was peripheral blood. This TCR was recovered from a man in his 70s with active or convalescent COVID-19. The CDR3 loop reads CASGARDTEAFF. CDR3 nucleotide sequence: TGTGCCAGCGGGGCAAGGGACACTGAAGCTTTCTTT.